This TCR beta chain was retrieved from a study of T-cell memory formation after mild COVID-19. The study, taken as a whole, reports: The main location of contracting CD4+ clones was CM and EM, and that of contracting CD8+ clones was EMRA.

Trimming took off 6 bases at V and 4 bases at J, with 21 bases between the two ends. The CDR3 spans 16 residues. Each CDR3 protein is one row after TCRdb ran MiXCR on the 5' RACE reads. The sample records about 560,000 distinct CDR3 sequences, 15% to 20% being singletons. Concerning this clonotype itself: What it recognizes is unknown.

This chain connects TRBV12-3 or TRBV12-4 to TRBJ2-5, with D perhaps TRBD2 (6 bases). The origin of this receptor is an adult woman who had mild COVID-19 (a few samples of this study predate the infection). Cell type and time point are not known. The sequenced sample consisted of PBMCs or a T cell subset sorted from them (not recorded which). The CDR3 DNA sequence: TGTGCCAGCAGCTCCCTGGGAGGTTTGGTTGGAGAGACCCAGTACTTC. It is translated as CASSSLGGLVGETQYF.